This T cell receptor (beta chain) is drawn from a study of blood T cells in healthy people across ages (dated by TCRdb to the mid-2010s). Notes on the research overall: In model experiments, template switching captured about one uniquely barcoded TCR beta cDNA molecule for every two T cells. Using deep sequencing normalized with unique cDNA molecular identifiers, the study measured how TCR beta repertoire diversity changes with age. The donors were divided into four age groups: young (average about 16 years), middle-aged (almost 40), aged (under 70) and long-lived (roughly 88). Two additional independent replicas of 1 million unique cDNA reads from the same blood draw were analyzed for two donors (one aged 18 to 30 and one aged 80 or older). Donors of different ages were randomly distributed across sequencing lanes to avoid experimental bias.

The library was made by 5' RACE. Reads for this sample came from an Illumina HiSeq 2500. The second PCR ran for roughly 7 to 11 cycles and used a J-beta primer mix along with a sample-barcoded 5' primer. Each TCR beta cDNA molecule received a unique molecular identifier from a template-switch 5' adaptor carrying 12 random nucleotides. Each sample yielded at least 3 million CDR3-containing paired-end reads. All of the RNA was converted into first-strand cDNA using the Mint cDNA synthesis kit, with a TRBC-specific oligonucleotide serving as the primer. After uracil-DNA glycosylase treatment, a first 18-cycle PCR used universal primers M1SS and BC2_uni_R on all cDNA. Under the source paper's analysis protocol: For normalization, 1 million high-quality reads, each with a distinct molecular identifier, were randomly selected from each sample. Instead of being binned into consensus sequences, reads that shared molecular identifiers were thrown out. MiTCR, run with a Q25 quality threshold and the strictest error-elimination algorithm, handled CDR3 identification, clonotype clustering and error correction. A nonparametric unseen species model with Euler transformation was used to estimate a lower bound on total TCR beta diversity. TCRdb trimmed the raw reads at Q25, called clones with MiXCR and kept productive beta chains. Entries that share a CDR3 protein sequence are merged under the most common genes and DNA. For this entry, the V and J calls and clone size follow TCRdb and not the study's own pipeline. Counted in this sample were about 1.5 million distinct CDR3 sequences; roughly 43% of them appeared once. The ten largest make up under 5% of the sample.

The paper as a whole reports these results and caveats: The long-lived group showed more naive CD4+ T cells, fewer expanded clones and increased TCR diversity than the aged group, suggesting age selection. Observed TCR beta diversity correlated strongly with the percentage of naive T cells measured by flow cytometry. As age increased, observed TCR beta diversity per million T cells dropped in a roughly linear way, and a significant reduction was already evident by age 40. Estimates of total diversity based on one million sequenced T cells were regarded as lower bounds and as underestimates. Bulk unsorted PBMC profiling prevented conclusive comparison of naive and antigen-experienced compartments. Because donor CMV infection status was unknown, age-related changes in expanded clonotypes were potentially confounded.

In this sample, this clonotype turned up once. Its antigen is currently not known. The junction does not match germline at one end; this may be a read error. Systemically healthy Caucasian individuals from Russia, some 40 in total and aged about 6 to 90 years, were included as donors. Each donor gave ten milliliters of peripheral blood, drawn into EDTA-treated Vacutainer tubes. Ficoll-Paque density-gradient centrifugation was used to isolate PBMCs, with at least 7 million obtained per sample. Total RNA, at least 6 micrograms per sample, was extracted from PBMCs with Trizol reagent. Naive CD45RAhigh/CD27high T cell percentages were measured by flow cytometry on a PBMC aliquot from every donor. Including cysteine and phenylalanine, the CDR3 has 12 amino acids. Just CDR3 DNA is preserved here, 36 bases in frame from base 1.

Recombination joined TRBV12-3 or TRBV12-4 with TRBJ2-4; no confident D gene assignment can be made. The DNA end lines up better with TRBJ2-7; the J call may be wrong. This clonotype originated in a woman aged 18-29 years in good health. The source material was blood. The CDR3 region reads CTSSQTLYEQYF. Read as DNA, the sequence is TGTACCAGCAGTCAGACCCTGTACGAGCAGTACTTC.